Reported below is one T cell receptor beta chain. The sample holds one count of this clone. Its antigen target is currently unknown. Per-nucleotide qualities are absent, and no much larger clonotype sits a single base away. The sample's treatment or condition, from its label and the paper: about 20 received Ad26.COV2.S at low or high dose, single or two shots; roughly five received placebo; per-sample allocation not given. Repertoires of vaccine and placebo recipients were sequenced from samples taken on day 63 after the first injection. In Cohort 1b, around 25 adults aged 18-55 years were enrolled at a single site in Boston, USA, between 29 July and 7 August 2020. Ad26.COV2.S was a replication-incompetent adenovirus type 26 vector that expressed a prefusion-stabilized SARS-CoV-2 spike protein derived from the original Wuhan strain. The immunoSEQ Assay was the method used to sequence TCRbeta CDR3 regions. After extraction, genomic DNA underwent amplification by bias-controlled multiplex PCR, followed by high-throughput sequencing. Concerning the study's data processing: To quantify the absolute abundance of each unique TCRbeta CDR3 region, sequences were collapsed and filtered. T cell fraction was estimated by normalizing TCRbeta template counts to usable DNA, with usable DNA measured through amplification of reference genes found in all nucleated cells. Repertoire TCRs were annotated as SARS-CoV-2-specific when V gene, CDR3 amino acid sequence and J gene were exactly matched to a known reactive TCR set. The reference SARS-CoV-2 TCR set came from MIRA and was filtered for enrichment in COVID-19-positive ImmuneCODE repertoires, removing public or cross-reactive TCRs. Based on the MIRA antigens, annotated TCRs were further analysed at the level of specific ORF or position within ORF. Breadth was defined as the number of annotated unique rearrangements divided by the total number of unique productive rearrangements, and depth was defined as the summed frequency of the annotated unique rearrangements. Two-sided Wilcoxon rank-sum tests were applied when comparing TCR breadth between groups. This immuneACCESS table, as held by TCRdb, lists in-frame sequences with V and J called but not all clones. Of the missing ones, under half trace to an unresolved V gene in checked studies; the others have no known cause. That table is the source of V, J and clone size, and D and trimming were worked out from the DNA. The sample has about 480,000 clones on record, approximately 88% of them singletons. The ten largest clonotypes hold 9.5% to 15% of the sample.

This sample is part of a study of Ad26.COV2.S vaccination and SARS-CoV-2 variants (dated by TCRdb to the early 2020s). Notes on the research overall: Donors in the vaccine arm were drawn from COV1001, a phase I-IIa trial of Ad26.COV2.S in healthy adults that was multicentre, randomized, double-blind and placebo-controlled. Ad26.COV2.S was administered intramuscularly at a dose of 5x10^10 or 1x10^11 viral particles, either as one shot or as two shots given 56 days apart. The specificity and breadth of SARS-CoV-2-reactive T cell receptors after Ad26.COV2.S vaccination were assessed by TCRbeta repertoire sequencing. The TCR-sequenced set comprised about 32 samples: around 20 Ad26.COV2.S vaccine recipients, 5 placebo recipients and 8 SARS-CoV-2 convalescent individuals. Participants in the trial were split at random into five groups of five each, receiving low-dose or high-dose Ad26.COV2.S once or twice, or else placebo on both occasions. Throughout the experiments and outcome assessment, investigators stayed blinded to trial group allocation. General conclusions and limits of the study: Compared with placebo recipients, Ad26.COV2.S recipients showed higher spike-specific TCR breadth (P = 0.0014). According to the authors, total T cell responses may have been underestimated by the TCR breadth and depth analyses. After vaccination, spike-specific CD8+ and CD4+ T cell responses were reported to show substantial breadth. Vaccine and placebo recipients had comparable non-spike TCR breadth, which fits with the vaccine containing only spike. Comparing responses between vaccine doses or regimens was not something the study was powered to do.

V ends up 4 bases short and J 3 bases short, with an unmatched junction base count of 12. Including cysteine and phenylalanine, the CDR3 has 18 amino acids. Only the CDR3 region is kept as DNA, spanning 54 bases read in frame from base 1. According to the germline V gene, CDR1 reads MDHEN and CDR2 reads SYDVKM. The receptor comes from a person between 18 and 59 years old who received the Ad26.COV2.S COVID-19 vaccine or a placebo. The rearranged chain carries TRBV28 and TRBJ2-1; TRBD2 aligns with 10 central bases. The source material was peripheral blood, sampled in a trial of Ad26.COV2.S vaccine versus placebo. In nucleotides, the sequence is TGTGCCAGCAGTTATAGGACCCTAGCGGGAGTGTACTACAATGAGCAGTTCTTC. This encodes CASSYRTLAGVYYNEQFF.